This T cell receptor beta chain derives from a study of blood T cell repertoires in COVID-19. Repertoires were generated with immunoSEQ multiplex PCR, while TCRdb's copy carries only in-frame clones and drops some. The table includes 90,000 to 100,000 clones, around nine tenths detected once. The V gene lost 5 bases and the J gene lost 0 bases, with 8 bases spanning the gap. CDR3 length equals 14 residues. The germline V gene has CDR1 SNHLY and CDR2 FYNNEI. The clonotype comes from a human donor in a cohort sampled during active COVID-19. The sequenced sample consisted of peripheral blood. The rearrangement joins TRBV2 to TRBJ1-3; a possible D gene is TRBD1 (5 bases). CDR3 bases: TGTGCCAGCAGTCCACAGGTCTCTGGAAACACCATATATTTT. This translates into CASSPQVSGNTIYF.